This section outlines one T cell receptor beta chain sequence together with its context. Which antigen it targets is not known. Per-base qualities were not stored, and no clone one base away is much larger. TCRbeta CDR3 regions were amplified from genomic DNA using the immunoSEQ Assay, a bias-controlled multiplex PCR. In the paper's pipeline: The number of nucleated cells in each sample was estimated from the amplification of reference gene primers within the assay. To quantify the absolute abundance of each unique TCRbeta CDR3 rearrangement, sequence reads were collapsed and filtered. For each sample, productive Simpson clonality was calculated by taking the square root of Simpson's diversity index across productive rearrangements. The clones in this table, taken by TCRdb from immuneACCESS, are in-frame only. Not every clone is retained; where verified, under half of the shortfall comes from an unresolved V gene, and the cause of the rest is unknown. The V and J calls and the clone size are those of that table, but D and trimming were determined from the DNA. The sample table records about 100,000 clones; around four fifths of these occur just once. 13% of the sample goes to the ten largest clones.

The sample originates from a study of blood T cell repertoires in COVID-19 (dated by TCRdb to about 2020). Context from the whole study: Samples covering the acute and convalescent phases of COVID-19 were provided by collaborators in the United States, Italy and Spain. Where HLA class I and class II types were available, the types were taken from metadata supplied by the sample provider, not from assay-based typing. The repertoires were made available in a free public database intended to serve as a resource for research on the immune response to SARS-CoV-2. Nearly every sample came with metadata listing a de-identified subject ID, COVID-19 status, age in years and sex. The samples were drawn from the first 160 participants of the ongoing ImmuneRACE study and from 950 to 1,500 subjects provided by 6 global collaborators. Subjects who had been exposed to COVID-19, were actively infected with it, or had recovered from it provided the deeply sampled blood TCRbeta repertoires that made up the dataset. The prospective study material was composed of cDNA or gDNA derived from T cells, B-cell-depleted T cells, or PBMCs. Overall study results and their limits: Clinical and demographic metadata were provided uncurated, with the amount varying by source and participant.

Each collaborating institution followed its own protocols to collect whole blood in K2EDTA tubes. Collaborator samples were shipped for TCRbeta analysis as frozen whole blood, isolated PBMCs, or DNA extracted from either sample type. Sample: peripheral blood. This TCR was sampled from a man between 45 and 60 years old with active or convalescent COVID-19.

The DNA is TGCGCCAGCAGCTCCGGGGACAGGCCGCCCTACGAGCAGTACTTC. Its translation reads: CASSSGDRPPYEQYF. The chain couples TRBV5-1 to TRBJ2-7; TRBD1 agrees with 8 junctional bases. In the germline V gene, CDR1 corresponds to SGHRS and CDR2 to YFSETQ. The CDR3 has 15 amino acids, counting the end cysteine and phenylalanine. CDR3 DNA only is kept here, 45 bases in frame from base 1. V is cut back by 3 bases and J by 2 bases, with 7 bases in the junction unmatched.